The 28 T cell receptor beta chains reported below all come from one sample, sequenced in a study of neurological immune-mediated disorders (dated by TCRdb to between 2017 and 2020). The library was made by 5' RACE. The sample was run on an Illumina HiSeq 2500. TCRdb took the public reads, trimmed them with fastp at Q25, ran MiXCR for clone calling and kept in-frame beta chains. Each record represents a unique CDR3 protein, reported with the most common genes and DNA among its rows. The sample data list about 59,000 distinct CDR3 sequences, and 24% of these were observed just once. Together, the top ten hold about 4.3% of the sample. Explained via the paper, the time point label denotes: technical triplicate 2. The specimen sequenced was PBMCs. The receptors derive from a man aged 55 to 70 with HTLV-1-associated myelopathy (HAM/TSP).

This clonotype appeared many times. This chain uses TRBV20-1 with TRBJ2-1; 13 bases match TRBD2. The CDR3 extends over 14 amino acids. The V gene's germline CDR1 is DFQATT and CDR2 SNEGSKA (reference sequence). The J segment lost 5 bases and the V segment lost 4 bases, leaving 2 bases of the junction unmatched. The CDR3 nucleotides read TGCAGTGCTACCGGACTAGCGGGGGACAATGAGCAGTTCTTC. This encodes CSATGLAGDNEQFF.

This clonotype was counted many times. The CDR3 nucleotides read TGCAGTGCTAGTGCATCGGCTAGCGGGAGGCACCAAGAGACCCAGTACTTC. Translating gives CSASASASGRHQETQYF. The chain links TRBV20-1 to TRBJ2-5, with 11 bases lining up with TRBD2. Germline-derived CDR1 and CDR2 are DFQATT and SNEGSKA (reference sequence). With V trimmed by 3 bases and J by 0 bases, 9 bases remained unmatched. This CDR3 has 17 residues.

This clonotype was picked up a small number of times. The J gene is TRBJ1-2, the V gene TRBV6-1, with TRBD1 matching 10 bases. The CDR3 contains 14 residues. Germline values: CDR1 MNHNS, CDR2 SASEGT. The V segment lost 8 bases and the J segment 4 bases; nucleotides outside the gene matches: 7. The CDR3 is CASWVDRGVYGYTF. In nucleotides, the CDR3 is TGTGCCAGCTGGGTGGACAGGGGGGTCTATGGCTACACCTTC.

This clonotype was counted at least ten times. The rearrangement joins TRBV3-1 to TRBJ2-2; D may be TRBD2 (5 bases). From germline, CDR1 is LGHDT and CDR2 YNNKEL (reference sequence). V was shortened by 7 bases and J by 1 base, with 10 bases between the two germline ends. CDR3 length equals 14 residues. The CDR3: CASKREGNTGELFF. The DNA of the CDR3 is TGTGCCAGCAAGAGGGAAGGGAACACCGGGGAGCTGTTTTTT.

CDR3 DNA sequence: TGTGCCACCCTTGAAGTGGGCCTCTACTACTACGATGGCTACACCTTC. This gives the protein CATLEVGLYYYDGYTF. The genes are TRBV24-1 and TRBJ1-2; D is uncertain. Germline CDR1 reads KGHDR; CDR2 reads SFDVKD. Trimming stripped 9 bases from V and 6 bases from J, with 25 bases between. The CDR3 loop spans 16 amino acids.

Ten or more counts support this clonotype. This rearrangement joins TRBV7-2 to TRBJ2-1; no firm D call. The CDR3 is made up of 11 amino acids. Germline V gene data show CDR1 as SGHTA and CDR2 as FQGNSA. With 5 bases removed from V and 2 bases from J, the gap between germline ends came to 1 base. CDR3 in amino acids: CASSPYNEQFF. CDR3 sequence (DNA): TGTGCCAGCAGCCCCTACAATGAGCAGTTCTTC.

In this sample, this clonotype turned up many times. The chain uses TRBV5-1 and TRBJ2-1, with 12 bases lining up with TRBD2. Germline-derived CDR1 and CDR2 are SGHRS and YFSETQ. Germline trimming cut 2 bases from V and 5 bases from J; bases unmatched to any gene: 2. The CDR3 contains 15 residues. This CDR3 is CASSFSSGRDNEQFF. CDR3 sequence (DNA): TGCGCCAGCAGCTTCTCTAGCGGGAGGGACAATGAGCAGTTCTTC.

Only a few counts were recorded for this clonotype. V usage is TRBV6-6 and J usage is TRBJ2-6, with 7 bases aligning to TRBD2. With 8 bases clipped from V and 4 bases from J, the junction kept 5 bases outside the gene matches. The CDR3 is made up of 14 amino acids. The germline gives CDR1 MNHNY, CDR2 SVGAGI (reference sequence). CDR3 in amino acids: CASREVSGANVLTF. The CDR3 coding sequence is TGTGCCAGCCGGGAGGTTTCCGGGGCCAACGTCCTGACTTTC.

This clonotype has at least ten counts. The V call is TRBV5-1, the J call TRBJ1-2; D perhaps matches TRBD1 (5 bases). The CDR3 spans 14 residues. The germline V gene encodes CDR1 SGHRS and CDR2 YFSETQ. V lost 4 bases and J lost 5, with 15 bases in between. The CDR3 loop reads CASSPGGASYGYTF. The CDR3, as DNA: TGCGCCAGCAGCCCGGGTGGGGCTTCGTATGGCTACACCTTC.

This clonotype was recorded many times. This chain links TRBV6-1 with TRBJ2-7, with a weak D call TRBD1 (5 bases). Germline lookup yields CDR1 MNHNS and CDR2 SASEGT. This CDR3 region has 12 residues. V was clipped by 7 bases and J by 2 bases, with 9 bases between them. The CDR3 DNA reads as TGTGCCAGCATGGCAGGGACCTACGAGCAGTACTTC. This encodes CASMAGTYEQYF.

This clonotype was found many times. The rearrangement joins TRBV7-9 to TRBJ2-4, with a possible D match to TRBD2 (5 bases). Trimming cost V 5 bases and J 8 bases, with 19 bases left between them. CDR1 SEHNR and CDR2 FQNEAQ come from the germline V gene (reference sequence). The CDR3 is 15 amino acids. The CDR3 nucleotides are TGTGCCAGCAGCGCCTCCTCCGGGAAGTCAGACATTCAGTACTTC. This gives the protein CASSASSGKSDIQYF.

There are a few counts of this clonotype. The chain is built from TRBV5-6 and TRBJ2-3, with a weak D call TRBD2 (5 bases). CDR1 and CDR2 from the germline V gene are SGHDT and YYEEEE. V was clipped by 0 bases and J by 1 base, with 9 bases between them. CDR3 length: 15 amino acids. In nucleotides, the CDR3 is TGTGCCAGCAGCTTGGCGGAGGTGGGCACAGATACGCAGTATTTT. Protein: CASSLAEVGTDTQYF. The full variable domain, its missing parts supplied by reference TRBV5-6 and TRBJ2-3, is DAGVTQSPTHLIKTRGQQVTLRCSPKSGHDTVSWYQQALGQGPQFIFQYYEEEERQRGNFPDRFSGHQFPNYSSELNVNALLLGDSALYLCASSLAEVGTDTQYFGPGTRLTVL.

The chain is built from TRBV28 and TRBJ2-1; D is ambiguous. Trimming left V 1 base short and J 9 bases short, with 4 bases between. CDR1 and CDR2 (germline): MDHEN, SYDVKM. The CDR3 runs to 11 residues. The CDR3 reads CASSLSGEQFF. The CDR3 coding sequence is TGTGCCAGCAGTTTATCGGGTGAGCAGTTCTTC. The full variable domain, with the rest looked up from reference TRBV28 and TRBJ2-1, is DVKVTQSSRYLVKRTGEKVFLECVQDMDHENMFWYRQDPGLGLRLIYFSYDVKMKEKGDIPEGYSVSREKKERFSLILESASTNQTSMYLCASSLSGEQFFGPGTRLTVL.

This clonotype was picked up many times. This chain links TRBV28 with TRBJ2-7; 9 nucleotides match TRBD1. This CDR3 contains 16 residues. Germline CDR1 and CDR2: MDHEN and SYDVKM. Trimming took 2 bases from V and 5 from J; bases not matched to a gene: 10. CDR3 nucleotides: TGTGCCAGCAGTTTACCCTCCGGGACAGGGTCTGACGAGCAGTACTTC. This sequence encodes CASSLPSGTGSDEQYF.

This clonotype was seen repeatedly, ten times or more. The genes are TRBV14 and TRBJ2-5; a weak D match, TRBD1 (5 bases). V was trimmed by 3 bases and J by 7 bases, leaving 12 bases between them. The CDR3 runs 13 residues. Per the germline V gene, CDR1 is SGHDN and CDR2 is FVKESK. CDR3 amino acids: CASSQGRATTQYF. CDR3 DNA sequence: TGTGCCAGCAGCCAGGGCAGGGCGACGACCCAGTACTTC.

This clonotype has at least ten counts. The chain employs TRBV7-9 and TRBJ2-7; 10 nucleotides line up with TRBD1. The CDR3 runs 16 residues. Germline V gene lookup returns CDR1 SEHNR and CDR2 FQNEAQ (reference sequence). With V trimmed by 4 bases and J by 3 bases, 9 bases remained unmatched. CDR3 sequence: CASSSPGQGTVYEQYF. The DNA of the CDR3 is TGTGCCAGCAGCTCCCCGGGACAGGGGACCGTCTACGAGCAGTACTTC.

This clonotype was observed many times. The genes are TRBV20-1 and TRBJ1-1; D is perhaps TRBD1 (5 bases). Trimming cost V 3 bases and J 3 bases, with 14 bases left between them. The CDR3 is made up of 14 amino acids. In germline, CDR1 is DFQATT, CDR2 SNEGSKA (reference sequence). The CDR3 nucleotides read TGCAGTGCTAGGGGGGTAGGGTCGGACACTGAAGCTTTCTTT. Its translation is CSARGVGSDTEAFF.

Ten or more counts support this clonotype. CDR3: CASSLRGPGLAPGELFF. DNA of the CDR3: TGCGCCAGCAGTCTTAGAGGACCGGGACTAGCCCCCGGGGAGCTGTTTTTT. The chain uses TRBV4-1 and TRBJ2-2, with 9 bases lining up with TRBD2. Germline V lookup: CDR1 MGHRA, CDR2 YSYEKL. CDR3 length: 17 residues. Unmatched junction bases numbered 14, after V lost 6 bases and J lost 6 bases.

This clonotype was seen just once. An end of the junction differs from the germline gene, which may be a read error. The chain links TRBV20-1 to TRBJ2-5; D possibly corresponds to TRBD1 (6 bases). Germline V lookup: CDR1 DFQATT, CDR2 SNEGSKA (reference sequence). The CDR3 contains 13 residues. This chain's CDR3 is CSAIAWTEETQNF. The CDR3 DNA reads as TGCAGTGCTATTGCCTGGACAGAAGAGACCCAGAACTTC.

This clonotype was observed at least ten times. The V gene is TRBV7-2, the J gene TRBJ2-3, with TRBD2 matching over 13 bases. Trimming at V came to 2 bases and at J to 0 bases, leaving 5 bases not matched to a gene. The CDR3 is 18 residues long. Germline CDR1 is SGHTA and CDR2 is FQGNSA. The CDR3 sequence is CASSLKLAGGSSTDTQYF. As DNA, the CDR3 is TGTGCCAGCAGCTTAAAACTAGCGGGAGGGTCTAGCACAGATACGCAGTATTTT.

This clonotype was seen more than once but under ten times. The genes are TRBV5-1 and TRBJ2-7, with 7 bases that match TRBD2. Germline lookup yields CDR1 SGHRS and CDR2 YFSETQ. The CDR3 covers 17 residues. The trim removed 2 bases at V and 3 bases at J, leaving 14 bases unmatched. The CDR3 region is CASSFLAGDGEGYEQYF. In DNA, the CDR3 is TGCGCCAGCAGCTTCTTGGCGGGAGATGGGGAGGGCTACGAGCAGTACTTC.

The J gene is TRBJ2-4, the V gene TRBV7-2; TRBD1 matches 7 bases. The CDR3 is 16 amino acids. Germline assignment: CDR1 SGHTA and CDR2 FQGNSA. Germline trimming cut 5 bases from V and 1 base from J; bases unmatched to any gene: 8. CDR3 nucleotide sequence: TGTGCCAGCAGCCCCTTGACAGGGCCGGCCAAAAACATTCAGTACTTC. Amino acid sequence: CASSPLTGPAKNIQYF.

This clonotype ranks as medium-sized. This chain links TRBV28 with TRBJ2-7; D ambiguous. Germline loops: CDR1 MDHEN, CDR2 SYDVKM. V shed 5 bases and J shed 6 bases, with 17 bases lying between them. The CDR3 covers 14 residues. CDR3 residues: CASSPPLESGEQYF. The CDR3 coding sequence is TGTGCCAGCAGTCCCCCCCTGGAGTCGGGCGAGCAGTACTTC.

This clonotype showed up just once. The CDR3: CSASGLAGAGRNTGELFF. The CDR3, as DNA: TGCAGTGCTAGCGGACTAGCGGGAGCGGGCCGAAACACCGGGGAGCTGTTTTTT. V gene TRBV20-1 combines with J gene TRBJ2-2; 13 bases map to TRBD2. The germline V gene has CDR1 DFQATT and CDR2 SNEGSKA (reference sequence). The trim removed 3 bases at V and 2 bases at J, leaving 9 bases unmatched. The CDR3 has 18 residues.

This clonotype was observed a few times. V usage is TRBV4-2 and J usage is TRBJ2-6; D uncertain. The CDR3 is 14 amino acids. The germline gives CDR1 LGHNA, CDR2 YNFKEQ. V lost 4 bases and J lost 3, with 7 bases in between. This CDR3 is CASSPSDGANVLTF. The CDR3 region has the DNA TGTGCCAGCAGCCCGAGCGATGGGGCCAACGTCCTGACTTTC.

Note on this clonotype: The CDR3 does not end in the conserved phenylalanine or tryptophan, so this is likely a read error. The limits of the CDR3 on the DNA are not certain, so only TCRdb's listed CDR3 is given. The V and J genes are TRBV20-1 and TRBJ2-7; TRBD1, the table's D call, lacks a check against the DNA. Germline lookup yields CDR1 DFQATT and CDR2 SNEGSKA (reference sequence). Counting both end residues, the CDR3 totals 13 amino acids. This chain's CDR3 is CSARGTGLYEQDL.

This clonotype occurred many times. The chain combines TRBV20-1 with TRBJ2-5; D is ambiguous. The V end lost 6 bases, the J end lost 4 bases, and 12 bases lay between the germline ends. CDR3 length: 12 residues. Germline CDR1 and CDR2: DFQATT and SNEGSKA (reference sequence). CDR3 DNA: TGCAGTGCGTTGACCCTAGTAGAGACCCAGTACTTC. It translates to CSALTLVETQYF.

This clonotype was seen at least ten times. The CDR3 loop reads CSARALGAAEAFF. In DNA, the CDR3 is TGCAGTGCTAGAGCCCTCGGGGCCGCTGAAGCTTTCTTT. The rearrangement uses TRBV20-1 and TRBJ1-1; D possibly corresponds to TRBD1 (5 bases). The V gene lost 1 base and the J gene lost 6 bases, with 12 bases spanning the gap. This CDR3 region has 13 residues. Germline CDR1 DFQATT, CDR2 SNEGSKA (reference sequence).